The TCR beta chain under discussion was sequenced for a study of Ad26.COV2.S vaccination and SARS-CoV-2 variants. Turning to the study itself: Among those in the COV1001 Ad26.COV2.S trial arm was the donor. Points from the study as a whole: Using TCR breadth and depth analyses may have led to underestimated total T cell responses.

Data came from immunoSEQ multiplex PCR; TCRdb stores just in-frame clones and leaves some out. The repertoire consists of hundreds of thousands of clones, with approximately 92% occurring once and the leading ten covering 2% to 3%. Notes on this clone: What it binds is not known.

Treatment of the sample: 15 to 20 received Ad26.COV2.S at low or high dose, single or two shots; about 5 received placebo; per-sample allocation not given. At day 63 after the first vaccine or placebo injection, samples were drawn. V shed 3 bases and J 3 bases; nucleotides not matched to a gene: 5. The V gene's germline CDR1 is DFQATT and CDR2 SNEGSKA (reference sequence). The CDR3 contains 15 residues. This specimen was peripheral blood, taken in a trial of Ad26.COV2.S vaccine versus placebo. The chain combines TRBV20-1 with TRBJ2-5, with 12 bases matching TRBD2. The clonotype originates from a person aged 18 to 59 who received the Ad26.COV2.S COVID-19 vaccine or a placebo. The CDR3 spells CSASLRTSGEETQYF. For the CDR3, the DNA is TGCAGTGCTAGTCTCAGGACTAGCGGGGAAGAGACCCAGTACTTC.